This TCR beta chain was sequenced in a study of response to subunit inactivated influenza vaccine. Study-wide results and caveats: Each seasonal influenza vaccination recruits few new T cells, the authors suggested.

Each CDR3 protein gets one entry after TCRdb re-called the RT-PCR reads with MiXCR. In the table there are hundreds of thousands of distinct CDR3 sequences, approximately 10% of which are singletons. V lost 0 bases, J lost 4 bases, and 6 bases stayed unmatched. Looked up from germline, CDR1 is LNHNV and CDR2 is YYDKDF (reference sequence). This CDR3 has 16 amino acids. Concerning this clonotype: Its specificity is unknown.

Source: PBMCs from blood, taken 40 to 50 days after vaccination. The receptor comes from a man over 45 who received an inactivated influenza vaccine. This chain joins TRBV15 and TRBJ2-5; 9 nucleotides match TRBD1. This CDR3 reads CATSRDRTGVIETQYF. CDR3 nucleotide sequence: TGTGCCACCAGCAGAGATCGGACAGGGGTAATAGAGACCCAGTACTTC. The variable domain in full, completed from reference TRBV15 and TRBJ2-5, reads DAMVIQNPRYQVTQFGKPVTLSCSQTLNHNVMYWYQQKSSQAPKLLFHYYDKDFNNEADTPDNFQSRRPNTSFCFLDIRSPGLGDTAMYLCATSRDRTGVIETQYFGPGTRLLVL.